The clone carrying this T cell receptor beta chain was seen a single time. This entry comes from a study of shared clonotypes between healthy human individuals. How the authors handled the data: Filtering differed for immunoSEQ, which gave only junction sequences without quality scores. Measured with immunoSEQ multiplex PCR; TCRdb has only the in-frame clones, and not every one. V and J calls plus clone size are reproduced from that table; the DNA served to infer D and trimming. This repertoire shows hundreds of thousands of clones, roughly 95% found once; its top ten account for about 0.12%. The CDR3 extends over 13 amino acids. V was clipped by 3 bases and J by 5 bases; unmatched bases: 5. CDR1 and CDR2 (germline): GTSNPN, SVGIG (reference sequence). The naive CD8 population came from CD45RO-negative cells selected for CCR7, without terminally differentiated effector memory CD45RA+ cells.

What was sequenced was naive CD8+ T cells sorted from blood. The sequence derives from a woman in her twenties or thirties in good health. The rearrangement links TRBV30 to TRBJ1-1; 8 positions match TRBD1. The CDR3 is CAWRGTGGTEAFF. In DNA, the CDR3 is TGTGCCTGGAGGGGGACAGGAGGTACTGAAGCTTTCTTT. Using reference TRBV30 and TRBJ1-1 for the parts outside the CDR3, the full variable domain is SQTIHQWPATLVQPVGSPLSLECTVEGTSNPNLYWYRQAAGRGLQLLFYSVGIGQISSEVPQNLSASRPQDRQFILSSKKLLLSDSGFYLCAWRGTGGTEAFFGQGTRLTVV.